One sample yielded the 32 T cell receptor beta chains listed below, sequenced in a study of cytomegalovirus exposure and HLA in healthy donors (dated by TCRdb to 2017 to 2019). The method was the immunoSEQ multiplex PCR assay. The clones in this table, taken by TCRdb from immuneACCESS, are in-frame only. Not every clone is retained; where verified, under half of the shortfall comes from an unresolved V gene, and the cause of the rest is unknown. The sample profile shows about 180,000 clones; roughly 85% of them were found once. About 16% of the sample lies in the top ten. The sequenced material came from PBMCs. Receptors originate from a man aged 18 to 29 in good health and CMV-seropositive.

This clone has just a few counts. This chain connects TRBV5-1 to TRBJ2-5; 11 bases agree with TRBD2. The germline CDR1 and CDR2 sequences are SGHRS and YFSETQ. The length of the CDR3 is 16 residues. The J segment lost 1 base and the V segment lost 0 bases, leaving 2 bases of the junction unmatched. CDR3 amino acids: CASSLGLAGSQETQYF. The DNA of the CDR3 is TGCGCCAGCAGCTTGGGACTAGCGGGATCCCAAGAGACCCAGTACTTC.

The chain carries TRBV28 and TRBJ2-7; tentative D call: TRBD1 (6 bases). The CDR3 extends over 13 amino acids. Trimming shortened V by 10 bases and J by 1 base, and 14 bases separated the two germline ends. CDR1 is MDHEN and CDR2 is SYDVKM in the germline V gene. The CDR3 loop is CATRGDGSYEQYF. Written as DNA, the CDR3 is TGTGCCACCAGGGGAGACGGTTCCTACGAGCAGTACTTC.

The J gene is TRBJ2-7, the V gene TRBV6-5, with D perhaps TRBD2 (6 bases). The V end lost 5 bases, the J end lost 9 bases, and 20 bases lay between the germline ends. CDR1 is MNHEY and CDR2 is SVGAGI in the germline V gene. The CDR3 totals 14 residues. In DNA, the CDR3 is TGTGCCAGCAGTCAGACCAGCGGGCCCCTTCGGCAGTACTTC. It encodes CASSQTSGPLRQYF.

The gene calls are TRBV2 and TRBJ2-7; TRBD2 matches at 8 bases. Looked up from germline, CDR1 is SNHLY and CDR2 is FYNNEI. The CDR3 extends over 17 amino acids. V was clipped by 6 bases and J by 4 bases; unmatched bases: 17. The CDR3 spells CASSDLSFGRAGYEQYF. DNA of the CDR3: TGTGCCAGCAGCGATCTGTCTTTCGGGAGGGCCGGATACGAGCAGTACTTC. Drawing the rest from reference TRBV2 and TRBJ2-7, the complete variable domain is EPEVTQTPSHQVTQMGQEVILRCVPISNHLYFYWYRQILGQKVEFLVSFYNNEISEKSEIFDDQFSVERPDGSNFTLKIRSTKLEDSAMYFCASSDLSFGRAGYEQYFGPGTRLTVT.

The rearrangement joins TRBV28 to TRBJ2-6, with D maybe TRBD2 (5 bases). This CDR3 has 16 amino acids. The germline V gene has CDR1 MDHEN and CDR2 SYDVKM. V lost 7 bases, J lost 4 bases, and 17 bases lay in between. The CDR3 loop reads CASTTPRGGGANVLTF. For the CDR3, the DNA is TGTGCCAGCACCACACCTAGAGGAGGAGGGGCCAACGTCCTGACTTTC.

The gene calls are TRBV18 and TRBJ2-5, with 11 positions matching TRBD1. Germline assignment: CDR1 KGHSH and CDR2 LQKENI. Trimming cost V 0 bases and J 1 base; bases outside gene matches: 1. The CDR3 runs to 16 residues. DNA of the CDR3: TGTGCCAGCTCACCACCAGGGACAGGGGGCCAAGAGACCCAGTACTTC. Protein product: CASSPPGTGGQETQYF.

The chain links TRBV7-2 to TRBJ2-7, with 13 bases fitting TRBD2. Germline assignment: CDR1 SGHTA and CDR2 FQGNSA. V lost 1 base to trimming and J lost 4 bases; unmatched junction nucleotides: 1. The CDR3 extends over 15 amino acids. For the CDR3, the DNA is TGTGCCAGCAGCTTAGTGGGACTAGCGGGATACGAGCAGTACTTC. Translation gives CASSLVGLAGYEQYF.

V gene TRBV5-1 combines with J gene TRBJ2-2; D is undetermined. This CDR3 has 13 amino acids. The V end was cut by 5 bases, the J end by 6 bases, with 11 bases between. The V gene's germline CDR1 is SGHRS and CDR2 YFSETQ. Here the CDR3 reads CASSGLSAGELFF. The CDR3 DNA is TGCGCCAGCAGTGGATTGAGCGCCGGGGAGCTGTTTTTT.

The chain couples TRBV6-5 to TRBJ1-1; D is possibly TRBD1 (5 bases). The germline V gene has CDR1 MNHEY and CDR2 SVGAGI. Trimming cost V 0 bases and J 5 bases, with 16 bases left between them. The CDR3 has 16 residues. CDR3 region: CASSYSGGAGWTEAFF. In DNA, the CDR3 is TGTGCCAGCAGTTACTCGGGAGGGGCAGGGTGGACTGAAGCTTTCTTT.

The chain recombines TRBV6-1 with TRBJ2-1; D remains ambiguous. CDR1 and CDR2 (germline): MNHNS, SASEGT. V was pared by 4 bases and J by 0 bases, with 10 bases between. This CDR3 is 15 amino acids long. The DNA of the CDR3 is TGTGCCAGCAGTGCGGCGGCAACCTCCTACAATGAGCAGTTCTTC. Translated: CASSAAATSYNEQFF.

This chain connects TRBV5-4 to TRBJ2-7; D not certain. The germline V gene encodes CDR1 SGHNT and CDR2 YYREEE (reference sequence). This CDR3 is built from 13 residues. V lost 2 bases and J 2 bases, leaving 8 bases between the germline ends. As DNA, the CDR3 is TGTGCCAGCAGCTTTGGTAGTGCCTACGAGCAGTACTTC. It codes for CASSFGSAYEQYF.

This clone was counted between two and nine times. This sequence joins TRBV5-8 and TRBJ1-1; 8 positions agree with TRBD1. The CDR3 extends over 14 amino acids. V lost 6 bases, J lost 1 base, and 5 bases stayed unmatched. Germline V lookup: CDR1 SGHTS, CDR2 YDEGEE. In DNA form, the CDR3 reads TGTGCCAGCACCTTAGGACAGGGGAACACTGAAGCTTTCTTT. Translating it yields CASTLGQGNTEAFF.

In DNA form, the CDR3 reads TGTGCCTGGAGCCAGGGTGGGAATGAGCAGTTCTTC. This translates into CAWSQGGNEQFF. The V gene is TRBV30, the J gene TRBJ2-1; a possible D gene is TRBD1 (5 bases). The CDR3 sequence is 12 residues long. V lost 3 bases and J lost 7, with 10 bases in between. Per germline, CDR1 GTSNPN and CDR2 SVGIG (reference sequence).

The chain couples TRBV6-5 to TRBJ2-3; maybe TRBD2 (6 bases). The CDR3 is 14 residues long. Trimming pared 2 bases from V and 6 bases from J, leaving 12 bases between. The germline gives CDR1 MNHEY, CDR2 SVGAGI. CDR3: CASSYAGWDDTQYF. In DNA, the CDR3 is TGTGCCAGCAGTTACGCGGGGTGGGATGATACGCAGTATTTT.

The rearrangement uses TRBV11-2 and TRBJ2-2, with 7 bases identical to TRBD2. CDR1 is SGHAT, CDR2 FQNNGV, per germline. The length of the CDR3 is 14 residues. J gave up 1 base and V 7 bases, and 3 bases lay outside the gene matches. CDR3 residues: CASMRGLNTGELFF. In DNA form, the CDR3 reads TGTGCCAGCATGCGGGGGTTGAACACCGGGGAGCTGTTTTTT.

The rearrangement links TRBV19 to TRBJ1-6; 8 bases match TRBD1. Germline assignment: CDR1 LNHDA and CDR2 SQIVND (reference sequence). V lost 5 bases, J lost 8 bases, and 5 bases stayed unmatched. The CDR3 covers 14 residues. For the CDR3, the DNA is TGTGCCAGTAGTTGGACAGGGAGGGATTCACCCCTCCACTTT. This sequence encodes CASSWTGRDSPLHF.

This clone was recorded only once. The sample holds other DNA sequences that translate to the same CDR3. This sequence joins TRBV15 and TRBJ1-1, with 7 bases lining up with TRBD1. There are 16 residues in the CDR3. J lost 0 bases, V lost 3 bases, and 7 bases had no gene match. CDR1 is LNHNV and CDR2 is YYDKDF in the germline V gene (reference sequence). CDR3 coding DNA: TGTGCCACCAGCAGGGGCAGACAGGGCGTGAACACTGAAGCTTTCTTT. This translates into CATSRGRQGVNTEAFF.

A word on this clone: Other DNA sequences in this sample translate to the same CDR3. CDR3 sequence: CASSFGQNYGYTF. Written as DNA, the CDR3 is TGTGCCAGCAGTTTTGGGCAGAACTATGGCTACACCTTC. V and J are TRBV28 and TRBJ1-2; D not resolved. Trimming stripped 3 bases from V and 2 bases from J, with 7 bases between. Germline V CDR1 and CDR2: MDHEN, SYDVKM. This CDR3 comprises 13 residues.

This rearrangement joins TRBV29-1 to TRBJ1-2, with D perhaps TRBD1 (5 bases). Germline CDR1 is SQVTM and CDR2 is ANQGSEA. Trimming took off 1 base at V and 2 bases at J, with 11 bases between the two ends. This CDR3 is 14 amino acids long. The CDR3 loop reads CSVEAWDSNYGYTF. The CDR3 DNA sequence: TGCAGCGTTGAAGCCTGGGACTCCAACTATGGCTACACCTTC.

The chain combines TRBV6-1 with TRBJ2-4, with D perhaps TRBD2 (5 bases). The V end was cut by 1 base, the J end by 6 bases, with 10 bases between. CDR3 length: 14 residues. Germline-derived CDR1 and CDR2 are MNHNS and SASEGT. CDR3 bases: TGTGCCAGCAGTGAAGGACCGGGAATAAACATTCAGTACTTC. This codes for CASSEGPGINIQYF.

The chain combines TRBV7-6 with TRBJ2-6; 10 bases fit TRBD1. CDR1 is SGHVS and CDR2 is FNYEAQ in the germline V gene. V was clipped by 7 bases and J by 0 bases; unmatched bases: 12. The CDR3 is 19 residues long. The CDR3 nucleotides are TGTGCCAGCACCTTGACAGGGGGCGAAATCAACTCTGGGGCCAACGTCCTGACTTTC. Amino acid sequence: CASTLTGGEINSGANVLTF.

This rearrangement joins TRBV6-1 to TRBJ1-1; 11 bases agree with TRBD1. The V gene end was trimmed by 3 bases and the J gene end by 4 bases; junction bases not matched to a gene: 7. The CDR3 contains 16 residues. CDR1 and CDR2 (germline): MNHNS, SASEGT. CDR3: CASSDWTGGSFTEAFF. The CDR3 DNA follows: TGTGCCAGCAGTGATTGGACAGGGGGCTCGTTCACTGAAGCTTTCTTT.

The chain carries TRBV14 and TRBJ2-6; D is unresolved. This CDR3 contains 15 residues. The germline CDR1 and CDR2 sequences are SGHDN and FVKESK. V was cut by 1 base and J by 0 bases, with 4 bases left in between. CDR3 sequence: CASSQVNSGANVLTF. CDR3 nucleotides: TGTGCCAGCAGCCAAGTCAACTCTGGGGCCAACGTCCTGACTTTC.

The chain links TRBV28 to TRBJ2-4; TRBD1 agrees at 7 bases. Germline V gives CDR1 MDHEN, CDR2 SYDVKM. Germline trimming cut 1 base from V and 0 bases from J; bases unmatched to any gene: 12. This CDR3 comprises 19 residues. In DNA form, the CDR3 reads TGTGCCAGCAGTTTATCGACAGGGAACGGGTTTCTAGCCAAAAACATTCAGTACTTC. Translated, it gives CASSLSTGNGFLAKNIQYF. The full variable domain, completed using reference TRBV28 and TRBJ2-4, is DVKVTQSSRYLVKRTGEKVFLECVQDMDHENMFWYRQDPGLGLRLIYFSYDVKMKEKGDIPEGYSVSREKKERFSLILESASTNQTSMYLCASSLSTGNGFLAKNIQYFGAGTRLSVL.

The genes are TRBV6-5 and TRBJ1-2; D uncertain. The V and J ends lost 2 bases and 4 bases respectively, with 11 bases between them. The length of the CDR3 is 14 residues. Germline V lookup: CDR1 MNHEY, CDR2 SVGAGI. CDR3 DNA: TGTGCCAGCAGTTACGGCGGGCTAGGCTATGGCTACACCTTC. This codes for CASSYGGLGYGYTF.

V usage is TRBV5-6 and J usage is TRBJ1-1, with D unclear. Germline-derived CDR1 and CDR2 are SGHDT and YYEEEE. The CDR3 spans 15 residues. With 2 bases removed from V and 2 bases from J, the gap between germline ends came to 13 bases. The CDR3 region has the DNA TGTGCCAGCAGCTTCATCGGGTCGCCTAACACTGAAGCTTTCTTT. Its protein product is CASSFIGSPNTEAFF. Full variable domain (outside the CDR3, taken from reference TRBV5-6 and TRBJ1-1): DAGVTQSPTHLIKTRGQQVTLRCSPKSGHDTVSWYQQALGQGPQFIFQYYEEEERQRGNFPDRFSGHQFPNYSSELNVNALLLGDSALYLCASSFIGSPNTEAFFGQGTRLTVV.

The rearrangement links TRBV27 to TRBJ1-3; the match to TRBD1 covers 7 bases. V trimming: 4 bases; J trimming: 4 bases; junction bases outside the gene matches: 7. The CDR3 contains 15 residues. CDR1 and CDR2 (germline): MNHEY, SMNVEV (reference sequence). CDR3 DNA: TGTGCCAGCAGTTCACAGGGGATCGGCGGAAACACCATATATTTT. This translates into CASSSQGIGGNTIYF.

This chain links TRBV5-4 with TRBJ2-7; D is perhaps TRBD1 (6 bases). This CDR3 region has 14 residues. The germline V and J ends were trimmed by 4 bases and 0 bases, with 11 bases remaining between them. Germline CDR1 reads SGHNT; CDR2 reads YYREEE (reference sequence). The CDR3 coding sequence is TGTGCCAGCAGCCCCCGGGACACCTCCTACGAGCAGTACTTC. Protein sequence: CASSPRDTSYEQYF.

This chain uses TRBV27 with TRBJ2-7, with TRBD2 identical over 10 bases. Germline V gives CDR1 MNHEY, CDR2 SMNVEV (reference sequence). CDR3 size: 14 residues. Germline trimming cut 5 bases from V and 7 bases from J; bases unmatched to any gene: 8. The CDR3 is CASSIAGGTREQYF. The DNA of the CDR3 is TGTGCCAGCAGTATAGCGGGGGGCACTAGGGAGCAGTACTTC.

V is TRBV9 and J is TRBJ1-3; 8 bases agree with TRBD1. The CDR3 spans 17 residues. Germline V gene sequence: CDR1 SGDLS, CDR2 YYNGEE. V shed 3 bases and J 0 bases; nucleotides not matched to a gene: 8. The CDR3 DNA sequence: TGTGCCAGCAGCGGACTCGGGACAGGCCTCTCTGGAAACACCATATATTTT. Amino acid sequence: CASSGLGTGLSGNTIYF.

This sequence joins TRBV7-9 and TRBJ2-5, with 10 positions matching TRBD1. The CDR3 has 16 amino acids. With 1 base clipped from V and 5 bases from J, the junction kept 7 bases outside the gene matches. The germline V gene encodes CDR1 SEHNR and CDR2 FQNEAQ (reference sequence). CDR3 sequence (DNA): TGTGCCAGCAGCTTAGGCCGGGACAGGGGACAGGAGACCCAGTACTTC. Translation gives CASSLGRDRGQETQYF.

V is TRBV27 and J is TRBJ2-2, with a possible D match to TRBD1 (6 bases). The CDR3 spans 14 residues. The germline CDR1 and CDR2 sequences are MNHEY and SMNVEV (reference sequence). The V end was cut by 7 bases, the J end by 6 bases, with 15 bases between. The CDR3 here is CASTVTGTAGELFF. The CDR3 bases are TGTGCCAGCACCGTTACAGGGACGGCCGGGGAGCTGTTTTTT.